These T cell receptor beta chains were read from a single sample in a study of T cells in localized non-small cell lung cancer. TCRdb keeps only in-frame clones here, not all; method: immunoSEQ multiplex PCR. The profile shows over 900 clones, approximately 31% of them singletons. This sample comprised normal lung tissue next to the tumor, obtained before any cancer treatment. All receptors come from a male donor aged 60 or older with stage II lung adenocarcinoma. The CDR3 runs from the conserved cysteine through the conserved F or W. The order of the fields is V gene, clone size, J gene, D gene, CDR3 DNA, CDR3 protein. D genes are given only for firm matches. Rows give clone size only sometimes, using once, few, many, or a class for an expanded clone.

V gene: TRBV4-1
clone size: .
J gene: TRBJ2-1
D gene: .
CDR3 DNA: TGCGCCAGCAGCCGAAAAGACGTAGATGAGCAGTTCTTC
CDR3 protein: CASSRKDVDEQFF

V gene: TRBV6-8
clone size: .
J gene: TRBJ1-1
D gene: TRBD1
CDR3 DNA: TGTGCCAGCACTCGGGACAGGCAGAACACTGAAGCTTTCTTT
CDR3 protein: CASTRDRQNTEAFF

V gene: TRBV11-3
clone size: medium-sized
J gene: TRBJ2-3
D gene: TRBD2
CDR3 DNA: TGTGCCAGCAGCGCCCCGTTTACAGCAGCGGGGGGCACAGATACGCAGTATTTT
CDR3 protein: CASSAPFTAAGGTDTQYF

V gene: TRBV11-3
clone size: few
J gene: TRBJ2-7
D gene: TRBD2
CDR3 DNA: TGTGCCAGCAGCTCTCGAGGACTAGGAGGGTACGAGCAGTACTTC
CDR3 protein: CASSSRGLGGYEQYF

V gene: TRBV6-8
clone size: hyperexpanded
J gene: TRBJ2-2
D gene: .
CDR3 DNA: TGTGCCAGCAGTTCCCGGACGGCAGCTCGGGAGCTGTTTTTT
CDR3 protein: CASSSRTAARELFF

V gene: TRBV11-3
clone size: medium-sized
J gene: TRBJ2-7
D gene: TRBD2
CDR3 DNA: TGTGCCAGCAGCTTGAGGACTAGCGGGGTGTACGAGCAGTACTTC
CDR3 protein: CASSLRTSGVYEQYF

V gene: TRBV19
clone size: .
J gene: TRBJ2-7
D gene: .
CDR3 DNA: TGTGCCAGTAGTATCGACTGGGGGTCCTACGAGCAGTACTTC
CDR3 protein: CASSIDWGSYEQYF

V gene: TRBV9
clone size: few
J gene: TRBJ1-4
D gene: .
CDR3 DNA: TGTGCCAGCAGGGAAGAGGGTTCGGGTGAAAAACTGTTTTTT
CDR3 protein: CASREEGSGEKLFF

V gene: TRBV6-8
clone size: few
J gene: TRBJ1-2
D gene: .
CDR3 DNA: TGTGCCAGCAGTTACTCCGGGCAGGCGGACTATGGCTACACCTTC
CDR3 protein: CASSYSGQADYGYTF

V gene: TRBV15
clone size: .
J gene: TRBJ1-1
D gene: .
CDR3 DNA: TGTGCCACCAGCAGAGAGAGACAGGCTACTGAAGCTTTCTTT
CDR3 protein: CATSRERQATEAFF

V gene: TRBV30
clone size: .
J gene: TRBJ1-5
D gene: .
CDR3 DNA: TGTGCCTGGAGTGTAGGGGCGGCAGAGAGACAGCCCCAGCATTTT
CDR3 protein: CAWSVGAAERQPQHF

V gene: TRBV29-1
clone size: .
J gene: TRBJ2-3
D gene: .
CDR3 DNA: TGCAGCGTCGACAGAAGGAGCACAGATACGCAGTATTTT
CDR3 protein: CSVDRRSTDTQYF

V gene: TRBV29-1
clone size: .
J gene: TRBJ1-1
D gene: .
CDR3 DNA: TGCAGCGTTGAGAAGGGTACCAACACTGAAGCTTTCTTT
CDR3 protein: CSVEKGTNTEAFF

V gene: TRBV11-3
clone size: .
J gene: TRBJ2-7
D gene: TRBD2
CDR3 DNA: TGTGCTAGCAGCCCTGGGACTAGTGAAACCTACGAGCAGTACTTC
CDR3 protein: CASSPGTSETYEQYF

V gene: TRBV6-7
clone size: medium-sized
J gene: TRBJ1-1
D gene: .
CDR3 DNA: TGTGCCAGCACCCAGGGAACTGAAGCTTTCTTT
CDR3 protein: CASTQGTEAFF

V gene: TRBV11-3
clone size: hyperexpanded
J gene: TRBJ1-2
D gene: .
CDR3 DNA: TGTGCCAGCAGCTCATCACTACAACAGGGTAGAGAAGGCTACACCTTC
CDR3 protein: CASSSSLQQGREGYTF

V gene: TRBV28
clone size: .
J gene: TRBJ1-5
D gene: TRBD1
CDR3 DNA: TGTGCCAGCAGTGCCGGGACAGGAAATCAGCCCCAGCATTTT
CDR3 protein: CASSAGTGNQPQHF

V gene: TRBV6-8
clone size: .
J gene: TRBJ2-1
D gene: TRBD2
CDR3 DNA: TGTGCCAGCAGTCAGAGCGGGAGGGCCTCCGATGAGCAGTTCTTC
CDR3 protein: CASSQSGRASDEQFF

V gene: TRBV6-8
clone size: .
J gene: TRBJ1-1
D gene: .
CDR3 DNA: TGTGCCAGCAGTTACTCTCCTCCCCCGACAGCTAGAGCTTTCTTT
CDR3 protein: CASSYSPPPTARAFF

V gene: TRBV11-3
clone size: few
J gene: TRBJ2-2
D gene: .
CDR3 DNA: TGTGCCAGCAGCTTAAGTAGAGTCACCGGGGAGCTGTTTTTT
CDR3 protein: CASSLSRVTGELFF

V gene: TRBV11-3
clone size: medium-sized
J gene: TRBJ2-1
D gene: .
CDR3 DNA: TGTGCCAGCCCCAATACCCAACCCGACTACAATGAGCAGTTCTTC
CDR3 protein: CASPNTQPDYNEQFF

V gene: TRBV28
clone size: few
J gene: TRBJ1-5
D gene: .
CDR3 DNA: TGTGCCAGCAGTTTAGGAGGGGCGAACAATCAGCCCCAGCATTTT
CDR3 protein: CASSLGGANNQPQHF

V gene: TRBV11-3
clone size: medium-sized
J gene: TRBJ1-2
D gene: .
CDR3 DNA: TGTGCCAGCAGCTTGGGACTTACTAACTATGGCTACACCTTC
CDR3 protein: CASSLGLTNYGYTF

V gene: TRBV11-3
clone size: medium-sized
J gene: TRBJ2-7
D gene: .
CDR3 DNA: TGTGCCAGCAGCTTAGTCCTCGGGTCCTACGAGCAGTACTTC
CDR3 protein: CASSLVLGSYEQYF

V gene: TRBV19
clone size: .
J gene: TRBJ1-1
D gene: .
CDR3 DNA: TGTGCCAGTAGTTCCCTAGCGGGGAGGGCGAACACTGAAGCTTTCTTT
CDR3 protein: CASSSLAGRANTEAFF

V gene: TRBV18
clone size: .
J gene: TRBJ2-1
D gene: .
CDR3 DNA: TGTGCCAGCTCGCCGGACAACCTAAGTGAGCAGTTCTTC
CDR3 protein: CASSPDNLSEQFF

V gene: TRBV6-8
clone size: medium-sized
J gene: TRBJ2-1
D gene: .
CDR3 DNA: TGTGCCAGCAGGCCCACGGGACTTCACTCCTACAATGAGCAGTTCTTC
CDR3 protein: CASRPTGLHSYNEQFF

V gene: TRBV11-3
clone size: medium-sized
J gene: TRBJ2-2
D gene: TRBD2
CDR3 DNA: TGTGCCAGCAGCTTAAGAGGGAGGGACACCGGGGAGCTGTTTTTT
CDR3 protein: CASSLRGRDTGELFF

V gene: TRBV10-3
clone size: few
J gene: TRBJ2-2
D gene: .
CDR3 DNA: TGTGCCATCAGTGAGTTCCGGGACCCCGGGGAGCTGTTTTTT
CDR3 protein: CAISEFRDPGELFF

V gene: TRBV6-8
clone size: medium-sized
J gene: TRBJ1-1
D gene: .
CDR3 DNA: TGTGCCAGCAGTCTACAAGAGTACACTGAAGCTTTCTTT
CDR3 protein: CASSLQEYTEAFF

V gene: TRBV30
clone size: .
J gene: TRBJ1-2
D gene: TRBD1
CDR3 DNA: TGTGCCTGGAGTCCTCTAACCGGGACAGGGCTTGGCTACACCTTC
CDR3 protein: CAWSPLTGTGLGYTF

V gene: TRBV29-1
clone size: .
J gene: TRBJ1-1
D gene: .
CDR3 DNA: TGCAGCGGGGCTTTCGAGTTGAACACTGAAGCTTTCTTT
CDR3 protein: CSGAFELNTEAFF

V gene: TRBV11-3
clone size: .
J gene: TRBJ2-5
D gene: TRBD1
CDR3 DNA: TGTGCCAGCAGCTTGGCCCGACAGGGGAAAGAGACCCAGTACTTC
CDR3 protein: CASSLARQGKETQYF

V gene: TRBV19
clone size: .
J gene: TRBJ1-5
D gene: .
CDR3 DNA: TGTGCCAGTACCACGTCAGCCTCTTTTCCCAATCAGCCCCAGCATTTT
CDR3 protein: CASTTSASFPNQPQHF

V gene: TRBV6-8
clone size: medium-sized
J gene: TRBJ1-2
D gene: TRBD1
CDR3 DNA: TGTGCCAGCAGTGGACAGGTCCCCTATGGCTACACCTTC
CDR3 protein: CASSGQVPYGYTF

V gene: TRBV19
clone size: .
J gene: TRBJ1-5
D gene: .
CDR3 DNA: TGTGCCAGTAGTATAGGGGGGGGGCTCGGTCAGCCCCAGCATTTT
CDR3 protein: CASSIGGGLGQPQHF